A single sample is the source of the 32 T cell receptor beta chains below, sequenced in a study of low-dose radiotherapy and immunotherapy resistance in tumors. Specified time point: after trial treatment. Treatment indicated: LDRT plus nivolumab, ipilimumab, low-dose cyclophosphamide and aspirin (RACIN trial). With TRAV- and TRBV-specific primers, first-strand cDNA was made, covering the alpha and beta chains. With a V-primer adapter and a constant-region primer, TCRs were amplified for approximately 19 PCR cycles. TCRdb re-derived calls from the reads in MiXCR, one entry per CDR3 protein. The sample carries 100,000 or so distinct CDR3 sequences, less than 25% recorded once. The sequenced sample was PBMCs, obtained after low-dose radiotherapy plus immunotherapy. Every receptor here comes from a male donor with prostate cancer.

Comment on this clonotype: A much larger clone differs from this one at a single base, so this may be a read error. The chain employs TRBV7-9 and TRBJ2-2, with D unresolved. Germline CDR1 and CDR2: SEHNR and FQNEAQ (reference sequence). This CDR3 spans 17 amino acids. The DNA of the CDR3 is TGTGTCAGCAGCGCCAACCCCCCCGGGCATAACACCGGGGAGCTGTTTTTT. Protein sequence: CVSSANPPGHNTGELFF.

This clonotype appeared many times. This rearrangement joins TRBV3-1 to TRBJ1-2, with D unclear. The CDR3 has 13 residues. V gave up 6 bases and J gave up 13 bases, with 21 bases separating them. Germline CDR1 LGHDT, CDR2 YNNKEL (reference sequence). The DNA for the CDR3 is TGTGCCAGCAGTCAAACGGATCACTTTGAGCTCACCTTC. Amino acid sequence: CASSQTDHFELTF.

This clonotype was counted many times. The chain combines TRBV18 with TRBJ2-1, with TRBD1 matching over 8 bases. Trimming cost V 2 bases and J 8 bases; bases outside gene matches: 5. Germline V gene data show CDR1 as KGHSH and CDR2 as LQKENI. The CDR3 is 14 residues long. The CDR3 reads CASSPRQGRDEQFF. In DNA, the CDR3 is TGTGCCAGCTCACCAAGACAGGGGCGGGATGAGCAGTTCTTC.

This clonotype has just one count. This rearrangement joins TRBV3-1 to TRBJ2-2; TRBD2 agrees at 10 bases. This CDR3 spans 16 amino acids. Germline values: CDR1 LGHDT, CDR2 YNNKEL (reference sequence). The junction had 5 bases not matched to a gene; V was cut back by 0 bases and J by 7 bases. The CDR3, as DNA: TGTGCCAGCAGCCAAGAAAGCGGGGGGGCCGGCGGGGAGCTGTTTTTT. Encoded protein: CASSQESGGAGGELFF.

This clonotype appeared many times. CDR3: CSARTPGETQYF. The CDR3 DNA reads TGCAGTGCTCGGACCCCCGGGGAGACCCAGTACTTC. The rearrangement links TRBV20-1 to TRBJ2-5; D is undetermined. CDR1 and CDR2 from the germline V gene are DFQATT and SNEGSKA (reference sequence). The ends were cut back, 5 bases at V and 5 bases at J, with 12 bases in the middle. The CDR3 covers 12 residues.

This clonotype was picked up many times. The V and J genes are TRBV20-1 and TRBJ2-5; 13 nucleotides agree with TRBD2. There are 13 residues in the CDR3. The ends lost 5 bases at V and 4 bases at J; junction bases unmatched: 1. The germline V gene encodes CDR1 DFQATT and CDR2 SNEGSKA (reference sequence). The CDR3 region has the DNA TGCAGTGCTTGGACTAGCGGGGGAGAGACCCAGTACTTC. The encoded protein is CSAWTSGGETQYF.

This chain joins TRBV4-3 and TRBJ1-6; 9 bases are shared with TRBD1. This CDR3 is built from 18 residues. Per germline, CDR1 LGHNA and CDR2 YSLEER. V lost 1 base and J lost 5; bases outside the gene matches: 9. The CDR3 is CASSQGRRGQGDNSPLHF. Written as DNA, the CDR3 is TGCGCCAGCAGCCAAGGAAGAAGGGGACAGGGCGATAATTCACCCCTCCACTTT.

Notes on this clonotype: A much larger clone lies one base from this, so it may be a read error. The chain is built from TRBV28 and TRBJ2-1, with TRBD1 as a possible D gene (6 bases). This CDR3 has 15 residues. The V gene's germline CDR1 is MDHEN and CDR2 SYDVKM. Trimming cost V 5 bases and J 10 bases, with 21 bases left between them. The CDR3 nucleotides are TGTGCCAGCAGTCTAGGACAGTGGAGCTCCTACGAGCAGTTCTTC. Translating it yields CASSLGQWSSYEQFF.

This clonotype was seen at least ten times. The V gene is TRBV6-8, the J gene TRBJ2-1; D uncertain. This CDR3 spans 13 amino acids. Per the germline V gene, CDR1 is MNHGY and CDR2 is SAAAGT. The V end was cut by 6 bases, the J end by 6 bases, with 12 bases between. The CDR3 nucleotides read TGTGCCAGCAGCCGTGTCATGCCCAATGAGCAGTTCTTC. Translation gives CASSRVMPNEQFF.

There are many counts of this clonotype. As DNA, the CDR3 is TGTGCCAGCAGCTCCGTGGGGACGGTGGGCTCTGGGGCCAACGTCCTGACTTTC. This sequence encodes CASSSVGTVGSGANVLTF. The V call is TRBV7-9, the J call TRBJ2-6; D is tentatively TRBD1 or TRBD2 (5 bases each). The CDR3 is made up of 18 amino acids. CDR1 and CDR2 (germline): SEHNR, FQNEAQ (reference sequence). V shed 4 bases and J shed 0 bases, with 16 bases lying between them.

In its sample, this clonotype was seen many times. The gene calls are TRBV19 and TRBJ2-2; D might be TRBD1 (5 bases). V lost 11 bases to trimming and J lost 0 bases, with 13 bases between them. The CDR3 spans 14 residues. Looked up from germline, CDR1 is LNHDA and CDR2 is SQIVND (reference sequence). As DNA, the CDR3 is TGTGCCGGGCGGACAACTGCGAACACCGGGGAGCTGTTTTTT. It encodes CAGRTTANTGELFF.

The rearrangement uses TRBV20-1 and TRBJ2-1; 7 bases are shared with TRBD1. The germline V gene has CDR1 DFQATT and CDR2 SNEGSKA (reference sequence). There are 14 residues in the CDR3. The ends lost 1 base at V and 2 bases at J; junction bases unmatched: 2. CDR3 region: CSARAQGAYNEQFF. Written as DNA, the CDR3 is TGCAGTGCTAGAGCCCAGGGGGCCTACAATGAGCAGTTCTTC.

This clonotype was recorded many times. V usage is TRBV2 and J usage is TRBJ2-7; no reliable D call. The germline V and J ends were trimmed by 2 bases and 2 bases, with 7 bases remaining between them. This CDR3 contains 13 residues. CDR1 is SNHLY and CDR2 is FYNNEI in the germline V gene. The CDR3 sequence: CASSELSTYEQYF. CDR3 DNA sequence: TGTGCCAGCAGTGAACTCAGTACCTACGAGCAGTACTTC.

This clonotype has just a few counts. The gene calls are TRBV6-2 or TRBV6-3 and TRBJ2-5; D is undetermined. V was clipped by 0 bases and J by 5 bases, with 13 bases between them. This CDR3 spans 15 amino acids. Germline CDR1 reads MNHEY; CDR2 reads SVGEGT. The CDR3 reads CASSYSIGVSETQYF. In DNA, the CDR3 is TGTGCCAGCAGTTACTCGATTGGGGTTAGCGAGACCCAGTACTTC.

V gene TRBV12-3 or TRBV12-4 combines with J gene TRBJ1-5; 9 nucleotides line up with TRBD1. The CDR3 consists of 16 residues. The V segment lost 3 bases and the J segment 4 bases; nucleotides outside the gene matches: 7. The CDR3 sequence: CASSFTGGRGNQPQHF. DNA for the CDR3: TGTGCCAGCAGTTTCACAGGGGGCCGAGGGAATCAGCCCCAGCATTTT.

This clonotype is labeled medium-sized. CDR3 loop: CASSIGTSLGETQYF. The DNA for the CDR3 is TGTGCCAGCAGCATCGGCACTAGCTTAGGAGAGACCCAGTACTTC. The rearrangement joins TRBV11-2 to TRBJ2-5; D possibly corresponds to TRBD2 (6 bases). The CDR3 has 15 residues. Per germline, CDR1 SGHAT and CDR2 FQNNGV. Deletions cut 5 bases from V and 4 bases from J, with 17 bases between.

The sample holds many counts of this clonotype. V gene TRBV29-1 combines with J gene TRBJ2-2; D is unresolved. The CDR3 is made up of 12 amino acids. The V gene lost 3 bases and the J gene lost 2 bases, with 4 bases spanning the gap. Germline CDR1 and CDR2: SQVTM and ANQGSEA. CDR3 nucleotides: TGCAGCGTTGATTCTAACACCGGGGAGCTGTTTTTT. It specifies CSVDSNTGELFF.

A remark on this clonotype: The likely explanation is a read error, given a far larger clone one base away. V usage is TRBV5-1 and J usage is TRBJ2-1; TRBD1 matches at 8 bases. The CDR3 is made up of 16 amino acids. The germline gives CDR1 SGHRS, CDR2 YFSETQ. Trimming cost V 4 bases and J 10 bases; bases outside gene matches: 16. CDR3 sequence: CASSGGQGRESYEQFF. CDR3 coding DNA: TGCGCCAGCAGCGGCGGACAGGGAAGAGAGTCCTACGAGCAGTTCTTC. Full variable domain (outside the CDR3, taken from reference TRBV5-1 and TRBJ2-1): KAGVTQTPRYLIKTRGQQVTLSCSPISGHRSVSWYQQTPGQGLQFLFEYFSETQRNKGNFPGRFSGRQFSNSRSEMNVSTLELGDSALYLCASSGGQGRESYEQFFGPGTRLTVL.

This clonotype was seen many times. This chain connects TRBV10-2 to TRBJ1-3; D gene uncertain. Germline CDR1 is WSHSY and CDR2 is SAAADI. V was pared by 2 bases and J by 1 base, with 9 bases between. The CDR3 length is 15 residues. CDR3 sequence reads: CASSEPGGSGNTIYF. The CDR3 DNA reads TGCGCCAGCAGTGAGCCCGGCGGGTCTGGAAACACCATATATTTT.

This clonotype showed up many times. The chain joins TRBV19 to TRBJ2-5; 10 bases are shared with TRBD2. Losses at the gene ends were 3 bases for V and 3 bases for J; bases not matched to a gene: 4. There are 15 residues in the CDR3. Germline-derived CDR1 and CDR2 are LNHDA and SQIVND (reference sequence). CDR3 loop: CASSIVGLAEETQYF. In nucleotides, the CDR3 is TGTGCCAGTAGTATTGTCGGACTAGCGGAAGAGACCCAGTACTTC.

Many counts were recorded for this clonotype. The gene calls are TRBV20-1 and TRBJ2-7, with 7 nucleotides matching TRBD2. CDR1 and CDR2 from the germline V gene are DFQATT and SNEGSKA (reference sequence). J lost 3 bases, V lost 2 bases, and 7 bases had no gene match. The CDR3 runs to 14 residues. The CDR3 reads CSARPSSGDYEQYF. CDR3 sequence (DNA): TGCAGTGCTAGACCGTCGAGCGGGGACTACGAGCAGTACTTC.

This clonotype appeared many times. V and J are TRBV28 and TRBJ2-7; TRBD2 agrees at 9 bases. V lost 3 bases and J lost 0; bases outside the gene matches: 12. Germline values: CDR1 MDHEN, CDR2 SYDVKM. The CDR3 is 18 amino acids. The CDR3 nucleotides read TGTGCCAGCAGTTTCGGCAGAAGACTAGCGGAGAGCTCCTACGAGCAGTACTTC. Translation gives CASSFGRRLAESSYEQYF. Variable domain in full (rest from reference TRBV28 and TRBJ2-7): DVKVTQSSRYLVKRTGEKVFLECVQDMDHENMFWYRQDPGLGLRLIYFSYDVKMKEKGDIPEGYSVSREKKERFSLILESASTNQTSMYLCASSFGRRLAESSYEQYFGPGTRLTVT.

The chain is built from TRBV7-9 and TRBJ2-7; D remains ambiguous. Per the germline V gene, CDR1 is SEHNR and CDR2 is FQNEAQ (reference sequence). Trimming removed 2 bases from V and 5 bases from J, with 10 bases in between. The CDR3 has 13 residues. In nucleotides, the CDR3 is TGTGCCAGCAGCTTACTGGCCGGGCACGAGCAGTACTTC. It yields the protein CASSLLAGHEQYF.

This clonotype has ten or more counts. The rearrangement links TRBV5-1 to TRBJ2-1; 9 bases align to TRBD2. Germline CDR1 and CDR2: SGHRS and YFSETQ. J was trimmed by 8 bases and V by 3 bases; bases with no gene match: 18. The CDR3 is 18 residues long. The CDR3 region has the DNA TGCGCCAGCAGCTCCAGGCGAGCGGGGGGCCCGAAGGGGGATGAGCAGTTCTTC. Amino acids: CASSSRRAGGPKGDEQFF.

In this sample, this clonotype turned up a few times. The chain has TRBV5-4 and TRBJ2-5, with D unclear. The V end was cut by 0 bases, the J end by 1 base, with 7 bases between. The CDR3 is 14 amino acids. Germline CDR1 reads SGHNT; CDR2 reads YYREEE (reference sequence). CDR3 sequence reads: CASSLAGIQETQYF. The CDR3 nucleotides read TGTGCCAGCAGCTTGGCCGGCATCCAAGAGACCCAGTACTTC.

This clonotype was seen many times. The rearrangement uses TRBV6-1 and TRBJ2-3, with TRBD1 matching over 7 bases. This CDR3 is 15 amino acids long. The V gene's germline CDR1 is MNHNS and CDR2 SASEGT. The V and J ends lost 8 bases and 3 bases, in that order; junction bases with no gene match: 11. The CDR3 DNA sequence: TGTGCCAGCCGCCCGGGACAGTCCGAGACAGATACGCAGTATTTT. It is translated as CASRPGQSETDTQYF.

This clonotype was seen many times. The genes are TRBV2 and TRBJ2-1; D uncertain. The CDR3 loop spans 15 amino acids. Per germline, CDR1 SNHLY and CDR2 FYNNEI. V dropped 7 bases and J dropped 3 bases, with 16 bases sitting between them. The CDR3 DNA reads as TGTGCCAGCAACAAGGGAATAGATTACTACAATGAGCAGTTCTTC. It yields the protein CASNKGIDYYNEQFF.

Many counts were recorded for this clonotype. CDR3 in amino acids: CASSQDSDSYEQYF. In DNA, the CDR3 is TGTGCCAGCAGCCAAGATTCTGACTCCTACGAGCAGTACTTC. The chain couples TRBV3-1 to TRBJ2-7; D gene unclear. CDR3 length: 14 amino acids. Trimming cost V 0 bases and J 0 bases, with 6 bases left between them. Germline CDR1 LGHDT, CDR2 YNNKEL (reference sequence).

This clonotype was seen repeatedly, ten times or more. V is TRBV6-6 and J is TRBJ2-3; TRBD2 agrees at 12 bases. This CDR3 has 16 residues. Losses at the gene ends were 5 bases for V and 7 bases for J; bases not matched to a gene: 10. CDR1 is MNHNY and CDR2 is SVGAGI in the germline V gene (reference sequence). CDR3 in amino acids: CASSPTGLAGKNTQYF. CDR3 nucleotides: TGTGCCAGCAGTCCGACTGGACTAGCGGGAAAGAATACGCAGTATTTT.

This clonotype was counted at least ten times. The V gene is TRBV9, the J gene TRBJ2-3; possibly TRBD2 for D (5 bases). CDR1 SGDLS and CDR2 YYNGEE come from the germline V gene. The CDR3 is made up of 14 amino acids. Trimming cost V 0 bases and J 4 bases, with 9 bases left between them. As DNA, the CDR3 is TGTGCCAGCAGCGTAGGAGAGGAGGCAGATACGCAGTATTTT. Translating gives CASSVGEEADTQYF.

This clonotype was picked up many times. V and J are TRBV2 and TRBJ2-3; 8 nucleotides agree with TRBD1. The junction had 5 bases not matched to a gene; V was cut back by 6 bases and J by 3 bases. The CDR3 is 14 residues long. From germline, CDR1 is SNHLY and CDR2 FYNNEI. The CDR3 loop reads CASRQGASTDTQYF. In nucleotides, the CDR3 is TGTGCCAGCAGGCAGGGGGCTTCAACAGATACGCAGTATTTT.

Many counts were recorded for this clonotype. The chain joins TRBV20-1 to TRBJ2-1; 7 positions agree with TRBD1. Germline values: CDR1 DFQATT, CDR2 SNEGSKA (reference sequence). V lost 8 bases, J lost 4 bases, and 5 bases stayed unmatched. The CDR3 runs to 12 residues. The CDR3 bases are TGCAGTTGGGGGACAGAATACAATGAGCAGTTCTTC. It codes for CSWGTEYNEQFF.